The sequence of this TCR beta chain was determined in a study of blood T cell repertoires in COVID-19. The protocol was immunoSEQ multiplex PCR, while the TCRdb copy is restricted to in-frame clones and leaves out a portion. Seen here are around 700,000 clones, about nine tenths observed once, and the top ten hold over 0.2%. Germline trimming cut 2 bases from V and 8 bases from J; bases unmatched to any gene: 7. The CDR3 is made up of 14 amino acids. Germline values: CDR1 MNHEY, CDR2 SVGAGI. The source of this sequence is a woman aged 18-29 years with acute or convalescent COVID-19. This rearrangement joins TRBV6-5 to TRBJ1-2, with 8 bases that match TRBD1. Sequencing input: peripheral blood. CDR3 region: CASSYGQGLWGYTF. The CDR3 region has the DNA TGTGCCAGCAGTTACGGACAGGGACTGTGGGGCTACACCTTC.